Below, 4 T cell receptor beta chains from the same sample are listed, as sequenced in a study of response to subunit inactivated influenza vaccine. Each CDR3 protein gets one entry after TCRdb re-called the RT-PCR reads with MiXCR. Counted here are fewer than 200,000 distinct CDR3 sequences, around 9.2% occurring once; the ten biggest clones make up 11%. This material consisted of non-naive T cells sorted from PBMCs, taken on the day of vaccination. The origin of the receptors is a man over 45 who received an inactivated influenza vaccine.

This clonotype was picked up many times. V and J are TRBV7-2 and TRBJ2-5, with 8 bases lining up with TRBD2. CDR3 size: 15 residues. Germline V gives CDR1 SGHTA, CDR2 FQGNSA. With V trimmed by 3 bases and J by 5 bases, 8 bases remained unmatched. CDR3 protein: CASSLVAGTRETQYF. The CDR3 DNA reads as TGTGCCAGCAGCTTGGTAGCGGGGACGCGGGAGACCCAGTACTTC.

This clonotype was counted only a few times. The chain links TRBV28 to TRBJ1-6; D gene unclear. This CDR3 spans 13 amino acids. Germline V gene sequence: CDR1 MDHEN, CDR2 SYDVKM. The V end was cut by 4 bases, the J end by 10 bases, with 11 bases between. The CDR3 coding sequence is TGTGCCAGCAGTTGGAGCTCGCGGTCACCCCTCCACTTT. Translating it yields CASSWSSRSPLHF.

This clonotype was counted at least ten times. The chain recombines TRBV10-3 with TRBJ2-7; 13 bases agree with TRBD2. With V trimmed by 3 bases and J by 3 bases, 5 bases remained unmatched. The CDR3 extends over 16 amino acids. Germline V gene data show CDR1 as ENHRY and CDR2 as SYGVKD. Here the CDR3 reads CAISDSRTSGSYEQYF. The CDR3 region has the DNA TGTGCCATCAGTGATTCAAGGACTAGCGGGAGCTACGAGCAGTACTTC.

The J gene is TRBJ2-7, the V gene TRBV15; possible D gene TRBD2, 5 bases. This CDR3 has 16 residues. Germline-derived CDR1 and CDR2 are LNHNV and YYDKDF (reference sequence). The V and J ends lost 0 bases and 6 bases respectively, with 18 bases between them. The CDR3 region has the DNA TGTGCCACCAGCAGAGATCTTGCGGGCTTTTTTTCCGAGCAGTACTTC. This codes for CATSRDLAGFFSEQYF. Full variable domain (outside the CDR3, taken from reference TRBV15 and TRBJ2-7): DAMVIQNPRYQVTQFGKPVTLSCSQTLNHNVMYWYQQKSSQAPKLLFHYYDKDFNNEADTPDNFQSRRPNTSFCFLDIRSPGLGDTAMYLCATSRDLAGFFSEQYFGPGTRLTVT.